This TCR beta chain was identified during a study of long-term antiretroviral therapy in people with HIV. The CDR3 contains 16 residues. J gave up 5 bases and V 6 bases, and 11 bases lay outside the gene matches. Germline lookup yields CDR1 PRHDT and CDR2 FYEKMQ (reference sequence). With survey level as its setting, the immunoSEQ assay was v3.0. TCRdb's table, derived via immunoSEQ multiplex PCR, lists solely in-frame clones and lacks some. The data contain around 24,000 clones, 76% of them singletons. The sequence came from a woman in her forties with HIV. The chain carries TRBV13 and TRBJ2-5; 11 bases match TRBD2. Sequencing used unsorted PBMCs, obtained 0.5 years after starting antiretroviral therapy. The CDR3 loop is CASRLAGAPPIETQYF. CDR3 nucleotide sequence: TGTGCCAGCAGACTAGCGGGGGCCCCGCCGATCGAGACCCAGTACTTC. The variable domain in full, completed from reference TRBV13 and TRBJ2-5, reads AAGVIQSPRHLIKEKRETATLKCYPIPRHDTVYWYQQGPGQDPQFLISFYEKMQSDKGSIPDRFSAQQFSDYHSELNMSSLELGDSALYFCASRLAGAPPIETQYFGPGTRLLVL.